In this sample, the clone carrying this T cell receptor beta chain turned up a few times. Its antigen is currently unknown. These data are taken from a study of vaccination effects on CD4 cells after COVID-19. Trimming cost V 4 bases and J 4 bases, with 15 bases left between them. CDR1 and CDR2 from the germline V gene are SGHRS and YFSETQ. The CDR3 consists of 15 residues. Produced via immunoSEQ multiplex PCR; TCRdb's table is partial and in-frame only. Seen here are some 20,000 clones, about 70% observed once, and the top ten hold approximately 16%. Before sequencing, viral peptide pools were used by the ViraFEST assay to expand antigen-specific CD4+ T cells. CD4+ T cells were isolated after 10 days of culture. People in the vaccine group had not been infected with SARS-CoV-2 before, and their nucleocapsid antibodies were negative.

The chain links TRBV5-1 to TRBJ1-3; possible D gene TRBD1, 6 bases. The source is a human donor who received a COVID-19 vaccine. Here the sequenced sample was CD4+ T cells from PBMCs cultured with HCoV-229E spike peptides, taken before COVID-19 vaccination. The CDR3 sequence: CASSQTPGDGNTIYF. Written as DNA, the CDR3 is TGCGCCAGCAGCCAAACCCCAGGGGACGGAAACACCATATATTTT.